This T cell receptor (beta chain) is from a study of T-cell reconstitution after alpha-beta-depleted transplantation in children. The V and J ends lost 5 bases and 4 bases respectively, with 12 bases between them. The CDR3 is made up of 14 amino acids. Germline V gene data show CDR1 as SGHRS and CDR2 as YFSETQ. This sample's TCRbeta library carried unique molecular identifier barcodes. TCRdb recomputed calls from the PCR reads with MiXCR, one row per CDR3 protein. The data hold 230,000 or so distinct CDR3 sequences, with more than 7.5% observed a single time. This clonotype was seen ten or more times.

The TCR comes from a human donor who donated a stem cell graft to a child with SCID. The chain uses TRBV5-1 and TRBJ2-2; D uncertain. The sample consisted of PBMCs from the stem cell graft donor, taken from the stem cell graft. CDR3 sequence: CASRWDAVTGELFF. DNA of the CDR3: TGCGCCAGCAGATGGGATGCAGTCACCGGGGAGCTGTTTTTT.